The 12 T cell receptor beta chains presented below share a single source sample, sequenced in a study of T-cell reconstitution after alpha-beta-depleted transplantation in children. The TCRbeta library was prepared with unique molecular identifiers. TCRdb analysed the PCR reads with MiXCR anew, one entry per CDR3 protein. Among some 490,000 distinct CDR3 sequences, 9.5% to 15% were seen once, and the ten largest hold less than 6.5%. The material was PBMCs from the stem cell graft donor, obtained from the stem cell graft. These receptors were obtained from a human donor who donated a stem cell graft to a child with combined immunodeficiency.

This clonotype showed up just a few times. J is TRBJ2-5 and V is TRBV29-1; TRBD2 matches 9 bases. The V segment lost 6 bases and the J segment 2 bases; nucleotides outside the gene matches: 19. Germline CDR1 and CDR2: SQVTM and ANQGSEA. The CDR3 sequence is 18 residues long. The DNA for the CDR3 is TGCAGCGTAGTGTCGAGTCTGTTAGCGGGGGCCGAACAAGAGACCCAGTACTTC. This encodes CSVVSSLLAGAEQETQYF.

This clonotype turned up a few times. CDR3 in DNA: TGTGCCAGCAGCTTGGGCCAGGGGTTAGGCTACGAGCAGTACTTC. Residues: CASSLGQGLGYEQYF. This chain links TRBV11-1 with TRBJ2-7, with D possibly TRBD1 on 6 matching bases. With 3 bases removed from V and 3 bases from J, the gap between germline ends came to 15 bases. Germline V lookup: CDR1 SGHAT, CDR2 FQDESV (reference sequence). The length of the CDR3 is 15 residues. The full variable domain, completed using reference TRBV11-1 and TRBJ2-7, is EAEVAQSPRYKITEKSQAVAFWCDPISGHATLYWYRQILGQGPELLVQFQDESVVDDSQLPKDRFSAERLKGVDSTLKIQPAELGDSAMYLCASSLGQGLGYEQYFGPGTRLTVT.

This clonotype was counted only a few times. The chain's CDR3 is CASSSVGPYYEQYF. The CDR3 DNA follows: TGTGCCAGCAGCTCGGTGGGGCCGTACTACGAGCAGTACTTC. The rearrangement uses TRBV7-9 and TRBJ2-7, with TRBD1 as a possible D gene (5 bases). The CDR3 has 14 residues. The germline V and J ends were trimmed by 4 bases and 3 bases, with 13 bases remaining between them. Germline-derived CDR1 and CDR2 are SEHNR and FQNEAQ (reference sequence).

This clonotype was observed at least ten times. V usage is TRBV9 and J usage is TRBJ2-1; 9 nucleotides agree with TRBD1. V shed 0 bases, J shed 16 bases, and the junction held 8 bases outside the gene matches. The CDR3 extends over 13 amino acids. Germline V lookup: CDR1 SGDLS, CDR2 YYNGEE. This chain's CDR3 is CASSVGRTGGEFF. The CDR3 nucleotides are TGTGCCAGCAGCGTAGGTCGTACAGGGGGCGAATTCTTC.

This clonotype was detected a few times. The chain is built from TRBV6-2 or TRBV6-3 and TRBJ2-5, with 7 bases that match TRBD2. From germline, CDR1 is MNHEY and CDR2 SVGEGT. The junction had 26 bases not matched to a gene; V was cut back by 4 bases and J by 3 bases. This CDR3 has 21 residues. The CDR3 protein is CASSSNPGGRSSVWGKETQYF. CDR3 coding DNA: TGTGCCAGCAGTTCAAACCCGGGGGGACGTTCTAGCGTGTGGGGAAAAGAGACCCAGTACTTC.

This clonotype was counted at least ten times. The rearrangement links TRBV6-5 to TRBJ2-5; possibly TRBD1 for D (5 bases). The CDR3 extends over 12 amino acids. Per the germline V gene, CDR1 is MNHEY and CDR2 is SVGAGI. V was clipped by 6 bases and J by 5 bases, with 10 bases between them. This CDR3 reads CASRGVWETQYF. The CDR3 DNA is TGTGCCAGCAGAGGGGTTTGGGAGACCCAGTACTTC.

The chain joins TRBV12-3 or TRBV12-4 to TRBJ2-3; no clear D. The CDR3 is made up of 16 amino acids. Between the trimmed V and J ends, which lost 5 bases and 2 bases, there was a span of 17 bases. The CDR3 loop is CASSPTSTYYTDTQYF. CDR3 bases: TGTGCCAGCAGTCCCACCTCGACGTATTACACAGATACGCAGTATTTT.

The rearrangement uses TRBV5-1 and TRBJ2-1, with TRBD2 identical over 9 bases. CDR1 SGHRS and CDR2 YFSETQ come from the germline V gene. The CDR3 has 19 residues. The ends lost 0 bases at V and 0 bases at J; junction bases unmatched: 10. CDR3 amino acids: CASSLARLAGPASYNEQFF. DNA of the CDR3: TGCGCCAGCAGCTTGGCCAGGCTAGCGGGACCGGCCTCCTACAATGAGCAGTTCTTC.

CDR3 amino acids: CASSLEQSHTEDTQYF. Here the CDR3 DNA reads TGTGCCAGCAGTTTAGAGCAATCGCACACAGAGGATACGCAGTATTTT. The chain links TRBV12-3 or TRBV12-4 to TRBJ2-3; D is unclear. The CDR3 is 16 amino acids. V lost 1 base and J 6 bases, leaving 17 bases between the germline ends.

The J gene is TRBJ2-1, the V gene TRBV12-3 or TRBV12-4, with D perhaps given as TRBD1 or TRBD2 (5 bases each). The CDR3 has 15 amino acids. The ends were cut back, 5 bases at V and 7 bases at J, with 18 bases in the middle. CDR3 residues: CASSPSGTVFNEQFF. CDR3 coding DNA: TGTGCCAGCAGTCCCTCCGGGACCGTCTTTAATGAGCAGTTCTTC.

At least ten counts were recorded for this clonotype. The V call is TRBV7-9, the J call TRBJ2-1, with 10 nucleotides matching TRBD2. The CDR3 has 15 amino acids. In germline, CDR1 is SEHNR, CDR2 FQNEAQ (reference sequence). Trimming cost V 4 bases and J 4 bases; bases outside gene matches: 4. The CDR3: CASSSRLAGYNEQFF. As DNA, the CDR3 is TGTGCCAGCAGCTCCAGACTAGCGGGTTACAATGAGCAGTTCTTC.

This clonotype was seen only a few times. The V gene is TRBV20-1, the J gene TRBJ2-1; no clear D. The germline gives CDR1 DFQATT, CDR2 SNEGSKA (reference sequence). There are 13 residues in the CDR3. V dropped 3 bases and J dropped 6 bases, with 12 bases sitting between them. The CDR3 sequence: CSASPSRFNEQFF. The CDR3 DNA sequence: TGCAGTGCTAGCCCGAGCAGGTTCAATGAGCAGTTCTTC.